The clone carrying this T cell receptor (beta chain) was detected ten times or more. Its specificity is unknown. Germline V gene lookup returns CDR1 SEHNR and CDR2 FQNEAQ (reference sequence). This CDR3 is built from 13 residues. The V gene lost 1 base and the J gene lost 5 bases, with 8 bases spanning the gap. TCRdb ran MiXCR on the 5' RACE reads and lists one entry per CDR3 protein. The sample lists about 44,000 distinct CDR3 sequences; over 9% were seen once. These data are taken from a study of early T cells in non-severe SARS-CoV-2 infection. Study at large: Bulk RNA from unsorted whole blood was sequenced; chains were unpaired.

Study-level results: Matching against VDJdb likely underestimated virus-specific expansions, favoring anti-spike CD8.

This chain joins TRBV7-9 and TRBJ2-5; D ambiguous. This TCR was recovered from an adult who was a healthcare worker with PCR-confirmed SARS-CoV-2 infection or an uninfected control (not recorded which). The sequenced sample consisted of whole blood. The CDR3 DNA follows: TGTGCCAGCAGCTTAGACTCTCAGGAGACCCAGTACTTC. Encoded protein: CASSLDSQETQYF. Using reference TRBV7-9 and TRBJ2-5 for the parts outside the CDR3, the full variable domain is DTGVSQNPRHKITKRGQNVTFRCDPISEHNRLYWYRQTLGQGPEFLTYFQNEAQLEKSRLLSDRFSAERPKGSFSTLEIQRTEQGDSAMYLCASSLDSQETQYFGPGTRLLVL.